Given below is one T cell receptor beta chain in context. Amplification used 60 V beta primers and 13 J beta primers. The method was immunoSEQ multiplex PCR; TCRdb's version includes in-frame clones alone and lacks a portion of them. The sample has around 89,000 clones; about nine tenths are singletons. Only patients with spare fresh-frozen tumor and over two years of follow-up were included. No glioblastoma patient carried an isocitrate dehydrogenase mutation. This entry belongs to a study of glioma-infiltrating T cells after dendritic cell vaccination. On the study more broadly: The vaccine used monocyte-derived dendritic cells pulsed overnight with autologous tumor lysate.

The V gene lost 3 bases and the J gene lost 4 bases, with 14 bases spanning the gap. Germline V gene lookup returns CDR1 SGDLS and CDR2 YYNGEE. CDR3 length: 15 amino acids. This specimen consisted of blood, obtained before dendritic cell vaccination. The chain is built from TRBV9 and TRBJ1-3, with D perhaps matching TRBD1 (6 bases). This clonotype was sampled from a human donor with glioblastoma. The DNA for the CDR3 is TGTGCCAGCAGCGAAGACAGGCCGTTCGGAAACACCATATATTTT. Translating it yields CASSEDRPFGNTIYF.